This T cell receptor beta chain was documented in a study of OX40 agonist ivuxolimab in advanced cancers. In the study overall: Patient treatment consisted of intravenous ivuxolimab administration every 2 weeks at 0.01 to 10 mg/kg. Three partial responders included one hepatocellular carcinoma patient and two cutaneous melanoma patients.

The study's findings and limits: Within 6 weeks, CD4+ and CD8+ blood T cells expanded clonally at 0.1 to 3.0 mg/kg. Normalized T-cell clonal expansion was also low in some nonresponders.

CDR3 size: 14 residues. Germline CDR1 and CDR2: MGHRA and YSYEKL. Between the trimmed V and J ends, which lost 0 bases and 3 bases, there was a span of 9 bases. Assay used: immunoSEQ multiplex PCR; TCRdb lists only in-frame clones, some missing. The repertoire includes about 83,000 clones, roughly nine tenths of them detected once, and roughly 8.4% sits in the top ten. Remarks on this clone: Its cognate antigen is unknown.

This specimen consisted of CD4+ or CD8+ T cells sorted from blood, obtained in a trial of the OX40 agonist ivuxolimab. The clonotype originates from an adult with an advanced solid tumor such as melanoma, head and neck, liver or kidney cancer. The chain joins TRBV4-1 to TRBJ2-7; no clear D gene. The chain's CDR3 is CASSQDIEVYEQYV. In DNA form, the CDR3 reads TGCGCCAGCAGCCAAGATATTGAGGTCTACGAGCAGTACGTC.